This T cell receptor beta chain was documented in a study of shared clonotypes between healthy human individuals (TCRdb year 2020). Notes on the research overall: The cohort included three men and a couple of women between 18 and 49 years of age. For each donor, CD4 naive and CD4 memory were each given three plates, CD8 naive was given two plates, and CD8 memory was given one plate. The study deeply sequenced blood TCR repertoires of five healthy adults to estimate repertoire size and the extent of clonotype sharing between individuals. Different laboratories and diverse techniques were used to prepare libraries and sequence TCR repertoires, to increase sequencing depth and limit assay-specific biases. Between about 0.8 and 9.5 billion PBMCs per donor were obtained by leukapheresis. Study-level results and caveats: Higher generation probabilities were observed for clonotypes shared by all four sorted-subset donors than for non-shared clonotypes. Because the study included only a small number of donors, the genetic and exposure-history diversity represented was limited. Estimated clonotype richness was generally larger for naive than for memory subsets. Sampling was restricted to blood, and TCR repertoires in tissues likely differ from the TCR repertoires found in blood. Rarefaction of sorted-subset datasets indicated incomplete sequencing despite the large sequencing depth. About 5% of naive CD4, around 3.6% of naive CD8, roughly 2.4% of memory CD4, and more than 0.35% of memory CD8 clonotypes were shared across a few donors. Pairwise subsampling indicated that sequencing depth was expected to affect the degree of clonotype sharing among donors.

The germline V gene (reference sequence) supplies CDR1 MNHEY and CDR2 SMNVEV. V is shortened by 3 bases, J by 8 bases, and the region joining them spans 14 bases. The CDR3 contains 14 residues, cysteine and phenylalanine counted. The CDR3 DNA has 42 bases and is translated from base 1. TCR CDR3 regions were amplified from genomic DNA by multiplex PCR using the deep immunoSEQ assay. Extracted genomic DNA from each cell subset was distributed evenly across all wells of several immunoSEQ 96-well plates, and each plate was treated as a replicate. For sorted subsets, 150 to 200 ng genomic DNA, equal to 30,000 or so T cell genomes, was loaded into each replicate PCR. Purified libraries were quantified with a Qubit 3.0 fluorometer, sized on a Bioanalyzer 2100, and re-quantified with the KAPA Library Quantification kit. Every immunoSEQ 96-well plate was sequenced on a dedicated single-read 150-cycle Illumina NextSeq 550 flow cell. In the authors' own workflow: Because the immunoSEQ output held only junctional sequences and lacked quality scores, the filtering could not match the filtering applied to full-length reads. Sequences were annotated with PyIR, a Python wrapper for IgBLAST v1.9, and V/J genes and CDR3 were assigned using IMGT germline references. Reads were filtered out if the reads had weak V/J assignments (E-value above 1e-6), no CDR3, stop codons, out-of-frame junctions, or ambiguous translated residues. V3J clonotypes were defined as sequences sharing the same inferred V gene, J gene, and CDR3 amino acid sequence. The percentage overlap between two repertoires was calculated by dividing the number of shared unique clonotypes by the size of the smaller repertoire. Repertoire richness was assessed with RTK rarefaction, the Chao1 estimator, and Recon v2.1 estimates of unobserved clonotypes. For all TCRbeta clonotypes obtained by the gDNA method from several donors, generation probabilities were computed with OLGA. TCRdb's version of the immuneACCESS table is confined to in-frame rearrangements and falls short of the full clone set. An unresolved V gene accounts for under half of the shortfall where checked; the remainder is of unknown origin. D and trimming come from the DNA, and the V and J calls and clone size come from that table. In all, the sample holds around 2,000,000 clones, and 85% to 95% of those were seen once. Of the sample, under 2% is held by the ten largest clones.

CD8 naive samples consisted of CD45RO-negative cells that were positively selected for CCR7, yielding a CD45RA+CCR7+ population without TemRA cells. The donors were healthy, HIV-negative adults who had no recently reported acute infections or vaccinations. All donors were Caucasian adults living in Nashville, Tennessee, USA. After blood collection by leukapheresis, PBMCs were isolated using Ficoll-Histopaque density gradient centrifugation and then cryopreserved in the vapor phase of liquid nitrogen. Purity and quantity of every magnetically sorted T cell population were checked by analytical flow cytometry. Genomic DNA was isolated from every sorted fraction and measured by UV absorbance on a Nanodrop 2000c. Remarks on this clone: The specificity of this receptor is unknown. One base away there is no much larger clone; base qualities are not given.

The rearranged chain carries TRBV27 and TRBJ2-1, with the D call perhaps TRBD1 or TRBD2, as 6 bases match in each case. Sequenced sample: naive CD8+ T cells from PBMCs. The cell subset or site label, as the study defines it: CD45RA+CCR7+. The clonotype originates from a man aged 18 to 29 in good health. Some clones in this sample may be carry-over from other donors' samples. The CDR3 region reads CASSFSGEGDEQFF. The sequenced DNA is TGTGCCAGCAGTTTCTCGGGAGAGGGGGATGAGCAGTTCTTC.